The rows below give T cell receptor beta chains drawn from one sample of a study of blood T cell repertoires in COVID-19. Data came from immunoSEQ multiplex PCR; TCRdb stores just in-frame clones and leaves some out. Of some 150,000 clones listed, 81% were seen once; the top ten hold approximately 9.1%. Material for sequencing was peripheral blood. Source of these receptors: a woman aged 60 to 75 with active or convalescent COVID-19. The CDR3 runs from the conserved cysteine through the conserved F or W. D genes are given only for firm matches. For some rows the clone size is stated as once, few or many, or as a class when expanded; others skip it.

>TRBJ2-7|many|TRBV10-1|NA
CATTLSYEQYF
TGCGCCACCACTTTATCCTACGAGCAGTACTTC
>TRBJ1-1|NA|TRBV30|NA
CAWQQGRTEAFF
TGTGCCTGGCAGCAGGGGCGCACTGAAGCTTTCTTT
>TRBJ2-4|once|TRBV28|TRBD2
CASSRAGGPKGIQYF
TGTGCCAGCAGCCGAGCGGGAGGGCCTAAAGGCATTCAGTACTTC
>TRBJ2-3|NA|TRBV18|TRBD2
CASSYREGTGTDTQYF
TGTGCCAGCTCTTATCGGGAGGGCACTGGCACAGATACGCAGTATTTT
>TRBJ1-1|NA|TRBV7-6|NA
CASSFTMNTEAFF
TGTGCCAGCAGCTTTACAATGAACACTGAAGCTTTCTTT
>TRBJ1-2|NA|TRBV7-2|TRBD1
CASSLTQGVRDYTF
TGTGCCAGCAGCTTAACTCAGGGGGTTCGTGACTACACCTTC
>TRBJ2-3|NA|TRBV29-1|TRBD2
CSVGWLAGDTQYF
TGCAGCGTTGGTTGGCTAGCGGGGGATACGCAGTATTTT
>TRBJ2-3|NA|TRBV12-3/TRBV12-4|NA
CASGRTDTQYF
TGTGCCAGCGGGAGAACAGATACGCAGTATTTT
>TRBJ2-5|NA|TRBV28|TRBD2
CASSSPGTSAQETQYF
TGTGCCAGCAGTTCCCCCGGGACTAGCGCCCAAGAGACCCAGTACTTC
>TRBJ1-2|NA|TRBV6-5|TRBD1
CASTPDREYYGYTF
TGTGCCAGCACTCCGGACAGGGAATACTATGGCTACACCTTC